Listed below are T cell receptor beta chains from one sample, sequenced in a study of PD-1 blockade in mismatch repair-deficient tumors. Some clones are missing from TCRdb's copy, which holds only in-frame ones; the method was immunoSEQ multiplex PCR. The table lists about 130,000 clones, 85% to 90% of them singletons. This specimen was peripheral blood, taken just under 74 weeks after starting pembrolizumab. These receptors all come from an adult with mismatch repair-deficient cancer. The conserved cysteine and the conserved F or W are not part of the CDR3 here. Clone size is given for some rows only: seen once, a few or many times, or a class if the clone is expanded.

>TRBV5-1|.|TRBJ2-3
ASIRTSGRTDTQY
>TRBV19|.|TRBJ2-3
ASRGTGGRTPDTQY
>TRBV30|.|TRBJ1-3
AWSVLGSFSGNTIY
>TRBV5-1|.|TRBJ2-7
ASSLGQGRDEQY
>TRBV10-3|once|TRBJ2-1
AISEGPKRGYNEQF
>TRBV7-9|once|TRBJ2-2
ASSHRVYGNTGELF
>TRBV5-8|once|TRBJ2-7
ASSLAGGVWYEQY
>TRBV19|.|TRBJ2-7
ASSPLGPYEQY
>TRBV29-1|.|TRBJ2-7
SVYNLDLREQY
>TRBV5-1|once|TRBJ2-1
ASSFPGPEQF
>TRBV6-4|few|TRBJ2-1
ASSDSTDYNEQF
>TRBV5-1|once|TRBJ1-1
ASSLVVNTEAF
>TRBV5-1|.|TRBJ2-1
ASSSGLAGTYEQF
>TRBV5-6|.|TRBJ2-7
ASSLMQRETYEQY
>TRBV19|.|TRBJ1-5
ASSMAQARNQPQH
>TRBV4-1|.|TRBJ2-7
ASSQTSFSGRPSNEQY
>TRBV11-2|.|TRBJ2-7
ATRGGLYYEQY
>TRBV4-1|.|TRBJ2-1
ASSQDGLGVF
>TRBV27|.|TRBJ2-7
ASSWASGAYEQY
>TRBV7-2|.|TRBJ2-5
ASSSRGSKETQY
>TRBV13|.|TRBJ2-1
ASRLVTSVYNEQF
>TRBV7-9|.|TRBJ1-1
ASSSSRTGRMNTEAF
>TRBV29-1|.|TRBJ2-7
SGQGYESEQY
>TRBV5-8|.|TRBJ2-1
ASSYTTSGPYNEQF
>TRBV7-9|.|TRBJ1-1
ASSSRHGGTEAF
>TRBV7-3|.|TRBJ2-3
ASSSDRTSSTDTQY
>TRBV7-9|.|TRBJ2-2
ASSLAFAGGRAGELF
>TRBV4-1|.|TRBJ2-7
ASSHSGTDHYEQY
>TRBV27|.|TRBJ2-1
ASSLRDSYEQF
>TRBV7-2|once|TRBJ2-7
ASRQLAGPYEQY
>TRBV19|few|TRBJ1-5
ASRSQDYQPQH
>TRBV28|.|TRBJ2-1
ASSNLGLAALEQF
>TRBV6-5|.|TRBJ2-1
ASSEPGNYNEQF
>TRBV7-9|.|TRBJ1-2
ASSSPKLSSYGYT
>TRBV5-6|.|TRBJ2-7
ASSLPNRGADSYEQY
>TRBV4-1|.|TRBJ2-5
ASSQVGLQETQY
>TRBV9|.|TRBJ1-4
ASSQDGGRNEKLF
>TRBV9|.|TRBJ1-1
ASSFRGADTEAF
>TRBV28|.|TRBJ2-7
ASSTTYRGTRGEQY
>TRBV10-2|.|TRBJ2-3
ASSGGLVPSTDTQY